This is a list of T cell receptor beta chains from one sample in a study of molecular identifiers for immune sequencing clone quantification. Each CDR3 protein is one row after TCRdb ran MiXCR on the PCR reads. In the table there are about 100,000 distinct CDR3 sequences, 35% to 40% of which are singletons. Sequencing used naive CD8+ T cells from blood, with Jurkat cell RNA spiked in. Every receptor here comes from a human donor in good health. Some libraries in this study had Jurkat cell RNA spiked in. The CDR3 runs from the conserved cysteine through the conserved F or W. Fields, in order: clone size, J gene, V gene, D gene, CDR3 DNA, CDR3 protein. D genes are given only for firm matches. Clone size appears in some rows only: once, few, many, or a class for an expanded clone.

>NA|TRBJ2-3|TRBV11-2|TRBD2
TGTGCCAGCACCCCGGGACTAGCGGGAGGGAGCCGAGGAACAGATACGCAGTATTTT
CASTPGLAGGSRGTDTQYF
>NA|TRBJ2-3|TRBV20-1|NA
TGCAGTGCAGAGACAGATCCGCAGTATTTT
CSAETDPQYF
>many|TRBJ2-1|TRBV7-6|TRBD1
TGTGCCAGCAGCATCCTCGGACAGGGTCCTAGGCAGTTCTACAATGAGCAGTTCTTC
CASSILGQGPRQFYNEQFF
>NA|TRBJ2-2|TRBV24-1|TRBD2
TGTGCCACCATTGAGTCCCCGGGACTAGCGGGAAGAGCGAACACCGGGGAGCTGTTTTTT
CATIESPGLAGRANTGELFF
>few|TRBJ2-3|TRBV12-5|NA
TGTGCTAGTGGTACCGCCTATACGCAGTATTTT
CASGTAYTQYF
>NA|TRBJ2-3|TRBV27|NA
TGTGCCACCCAGGGACCCAACCCGAGAGATACGCAGTATTTT
CATQGPNPRDTQYF
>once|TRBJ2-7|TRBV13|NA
TGTGCCAGCAGCTTAGAAGGGGGACCGTCCTACGAGCAGTACTTC
CASSLEGGPSYEQYF
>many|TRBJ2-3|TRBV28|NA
TGTGCCAGCAGTTTGGGCAAGGAGACGCAGTATTTT
CASSLGKETQYF
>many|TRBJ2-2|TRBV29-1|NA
TGCAGCGTTGAATACACATATGGCGCGATCGGGGAGCTGTTTTTT
CSVEYTYGAIGELFF
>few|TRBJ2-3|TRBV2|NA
TGTGCCAGCAGTGAACCAGGGAGCACAGATACGCAGTATTTT
CASSEPGSTDTQYF